There are a few counts of the clone carrying this TCR beta chain. Antigen: not known. A second PCR of roughly 6 to 12 cycles used a sample-barcoded 5' primer and a J-beta primer mix. The template-switch adaptor was a 5' adaptor with 12 random nucleotides. It tagged each cDNA molecule. TCRdb fed the 5' RACE reads into MiXCR, producing one record per CDR3 protein. This sample has 550,000 to 750,000 distinct CDR3 sequences, with around 21% found just once. Total RNA was extracted at no less than 6 micrograms per sample. The entry originates in a study of blood T cells in healthy people across ages. Broader study findings: Naive T cell percentage by flow cytometry tracked strongly with beta diversity. Roughly linear declines in TCR beta diversity per million T cells occurred with age.

The junction had 4 bases not matched to a gene; V was cut back by 4 bases and J by 2 bases. CDR1 and CDR2 (germline): MNHEY, SVGAGI. The CDR3 is 14 residues long. Sequenced input: blood. This chain joins TRBV6-5 and TRBJ1-2; 7 nucleotides match TRBD1. This clonotype originated in a man aged 65 to 79 in good health. The CDR3 reads CASSSATGNYGYTF. In nucleotides, the CDR3 is TGTGCCAGCAGTTCCGCGACAGGGAACTATGGCTACACCTTC.